A selection of T cell receptor beta chains follows, all from one sample in a study of T cell responses to AZD1222 COVID-19 vaccine. Here immunoSEQ multiplex PCR was the method, and the copy in TCRdb shows in-frame clones only, minus some. The sample consists of fewer than 110,000 clones, about nine tenths of them appearing once. Source: peripheral blood, taken on day 0 of AZD1222 vaccination. The receptor set was obtained from an adult in good health. Both conserved end residues are trimmed from each CDR3. The order of the fields is V gene, J gene, CDR3 protein.

V: TRBV24-1
J: TRBJ1-5
CDR3: ATSEINNQPQH

V: TRBV15
J: TRBJ1-5
CDR3: ATSRAPGQGGQPQH

V: TRBV5-4
J: TRBJ2-7
CDR3: ASSPGGPTSYEQY

V: TRBV27
J: TRBJ1-6
CDR3: ASSFAYNSPLH

V: TRBV7-9
J: TRBJ2-7
CDR3: ASSSRDRNYEQY

V: TRBV6-1
J: TRBJ2-7
CDR3: ASSEGKTSESSYEQY

V: TRBV7-3
J: TRBJ2-5
CDR3: ASSRTGKGGETQY

V: TRBV28
J: TRBJ2-2
CDR3: ASSLGQGDTGELF

V: TRBV7-9
J: TRBJ1-1
CDR3: ASSSLRWQWGAVGF

V: TRBV18
J: TRBJ2-2
CDR3: ASSPLAGGPSNTGELF

V: TRBV28
J: TRBJ1-1
CDR3: AIFKGANTEAF

V: TRBV24-1
J: TRBJ2-2
CDR3: ATSAKAVTGELF

V: TRBV7-9
J: TRBJ2-1
CDR3: ASSPKDVNEQF

V: TRBV4-3
J: TRBJ1-2
CDR3: ASSQDRAGNYGYT

V: TRBV28
J: TRBJ1-2
CDR3: ASTRPGPNGYT

V: TRBV7-2
J: TRBJ1-2
CDR3: ASSLNPTGGGYGYT

V: TRBV29-1
J: TRBJ2-7
CDR3: SAEGQGGYEQY

V: TRBV2
J: TRBJ2-3
CDR3: ASRQGTDTQY

V: TRBV28
J: TRBJ1-5
CDR3: ASSSPAGGNQPQH

V: TRBV27
J: TRBJ2-7
CDR3: ASSLSGAGSYEQY

V: TRBV6-1
J: TRBJ1-1
CDR3: ASSETGGGHTEAF

V: TRBV5-8
J: TRBJ2-2
CDR3: ANSGGQGSYAGELF

V: TRBV19
J: TRBJ2-7
CDR3: ASSGTGGYEQY

V: TRBV28
J: TRBJ1-5
CDR3: ASSLPGLSNQPQH

V: TRBV7-2
J: TRBJ2-3
CDR3: ASSPPARDTQY

V: TRBV2
J: TRBJ1-6
CDR3: ASLPQASNSPLH

V: TRBV19
J: TRBJ2-4
CDR3: ASSRQDLGLAKNIQY

V: TRBV5-6
J: TRBJ2-5
CDR3: ASTMDRDETQY

V: TRBV24-1
J: TRBJ2-7
CDR3: ATSAHRGGEQY

V: TRBV28
J: TRBJ1-6
CDR3: ASSLDRASSPLH

V: TRBV24-1
J: TRBJ1-1
CDR3: ATSDSGHTEAF

V: TRBV2
J: TRBJ1-5
CDR3: ASRRDSLDNQPQH

V: TRBV7-9
J: TRBJ1-6
CDR3: ASSYTGTPNSPLH

V: TRBV15
J: TRBJ1-3
CDR3: ATSRARVSGNTIY

V: TRBV7-3
J: TRBJ2-1
CDR3: ASSLRFGSSGYNEQF

V: TRBV7-8
J: TRBJ1-2
CDR3: ASSLGASNYGYT

V: TRBV5-4
J: TRBJ2-3
CDR3: ASSLGGGSTDTQY

V: TRBV7-2
J: TRBJ2-7
CDR3: ASSLVAVLSHEQY

V: TRBV7-2
J: TRBJ1-1
CDR3: ASSPVGQPNTEAF

V: TRBV5-1
J: TRBJ1-3
CDR3: ASSLDAGNTIY

V: TRBV9
J: TRBJ2-1
CDR3: ASSEGGGYNEQF

V: TRBV6-2/TRBV6-3
J: TRBJ2-5
CDR3: ASSFPGQGLQETQY

V: TRBV5-8
J: TRBJ2-7
CDR3: ASRPRTGSYEQY

V: TRBV2
J: TRBJ2-7
CDR3: ASQLNRAPYEQY

V: TRBV5-1
J: TRBJ2-2
CDR3: ASSSLGQGAPSRELF

V: TRBV25-1
J: TRBJ2-2
CDR3: ASSVPGGSGELF

V: TRBV28
J: TRBJ1-2
CDR3: ASKRRRVDGYT

V: TRBV19
J: TRBJ2-2
CDR3: ASSLQGPYTGELF

V: TRBV3-1/TRBV3-2
J: TRBJ2-7
CDR3: ASSQGRASYEQY

V: TRBV28
J: TRBJ2-7
CDR3: ASSPLGGYYEQY

V: TRBV28
J: TRBJ1-3
CDR3: ASSFEGAVGNTIY

V: TRBV19
J: TRBJ2-5
CDR3: ASSKTSGGKETQY

V: TRBV10-3
J: TRBJ1-1
CDR3: AIGARNTEAF

V: TRBV10-2
J: TRBJ2-5
CDR3: ASSEGPGQETQY

V: TRBV20-1
J: TRBJ1-2
CDR3: SASRGGADGYT

V: TRBV3-1/TRBV3-2
J: TRBJ2-2
CDR3: ASSEGTSGELF

V: TRBV27
J: TRBJ2-1
CDR3: ASSWTSASSYNEQF